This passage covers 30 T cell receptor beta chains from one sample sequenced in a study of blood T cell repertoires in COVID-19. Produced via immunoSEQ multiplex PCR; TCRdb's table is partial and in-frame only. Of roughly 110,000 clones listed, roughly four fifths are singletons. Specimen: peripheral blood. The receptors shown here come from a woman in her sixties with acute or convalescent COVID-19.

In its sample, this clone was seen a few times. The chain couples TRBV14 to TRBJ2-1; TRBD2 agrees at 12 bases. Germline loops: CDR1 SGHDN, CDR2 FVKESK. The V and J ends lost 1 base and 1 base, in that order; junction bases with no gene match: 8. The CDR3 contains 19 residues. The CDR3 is CASSQGLLAGGRSYNEQFF. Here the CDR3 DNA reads TGTGCCAGCAGCCAAGGTTTACTAGCGGGAGGAAGGTCCTACAATGAGCAGTTCTTC.

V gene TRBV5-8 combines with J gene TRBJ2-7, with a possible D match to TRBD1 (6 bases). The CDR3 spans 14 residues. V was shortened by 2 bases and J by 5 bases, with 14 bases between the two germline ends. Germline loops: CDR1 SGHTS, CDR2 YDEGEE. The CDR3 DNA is TGTGCCAGCAGCTTACAGGGTTTCGCCAACGAGCAGTACTTC. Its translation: CASSLQGFANEQYF.

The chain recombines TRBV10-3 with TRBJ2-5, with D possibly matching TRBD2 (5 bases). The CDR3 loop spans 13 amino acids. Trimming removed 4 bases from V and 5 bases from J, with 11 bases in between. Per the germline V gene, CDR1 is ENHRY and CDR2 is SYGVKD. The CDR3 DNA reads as TGTGCCATCAGTGGCCGCAGAGGGGAGACCCAGTACTTC. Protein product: CAISGRRGETQYF.

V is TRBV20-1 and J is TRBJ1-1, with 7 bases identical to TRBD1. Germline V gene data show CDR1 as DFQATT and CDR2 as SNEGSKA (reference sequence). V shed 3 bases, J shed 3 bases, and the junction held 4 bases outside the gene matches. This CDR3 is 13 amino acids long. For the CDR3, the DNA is TGCAGTGCTAGTAGGGGGCGGGACACTGAAGCTTTCTTT. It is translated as CSASRGRDTEAFF.

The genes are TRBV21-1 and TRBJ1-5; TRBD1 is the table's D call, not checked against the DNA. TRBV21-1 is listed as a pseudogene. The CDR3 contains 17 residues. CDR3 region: CASTTRKGVDSNQPQHF. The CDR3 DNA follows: TGTGCCAGCACGACCCGGAAAGGGGTCGATAGCAATCAGCCCCAGCATTTT.

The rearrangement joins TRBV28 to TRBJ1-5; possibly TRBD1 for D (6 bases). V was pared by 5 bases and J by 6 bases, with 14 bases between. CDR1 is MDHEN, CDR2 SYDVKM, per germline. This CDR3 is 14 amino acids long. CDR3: CASSAPGHGQPQHF. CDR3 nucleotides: TGTGCCAGCAGTGCCCCGGGACACGGTCAGCCCCAGCATTTT.

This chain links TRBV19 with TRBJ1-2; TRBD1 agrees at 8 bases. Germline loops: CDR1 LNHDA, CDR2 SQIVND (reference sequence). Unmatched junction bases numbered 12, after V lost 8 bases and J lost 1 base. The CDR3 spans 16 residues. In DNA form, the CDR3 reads TGTGCCAGTGGTGGACAGGGAGTATCCAATAACTATGGCTACACCTTC. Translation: CASGGQGVSNNYGYTF.

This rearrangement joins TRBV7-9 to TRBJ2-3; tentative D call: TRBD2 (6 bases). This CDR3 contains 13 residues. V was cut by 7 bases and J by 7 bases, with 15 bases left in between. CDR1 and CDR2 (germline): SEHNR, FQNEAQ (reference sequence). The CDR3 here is CASNPPAGYTQYF. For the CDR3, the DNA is TGTGCCAGCAACCCGCCAGCGGGTTATACGCAGTATTTT.

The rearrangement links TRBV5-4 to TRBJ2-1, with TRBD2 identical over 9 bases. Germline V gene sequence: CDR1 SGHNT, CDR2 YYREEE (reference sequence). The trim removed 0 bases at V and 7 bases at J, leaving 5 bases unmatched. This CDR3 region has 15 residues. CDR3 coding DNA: TGTGCCAGCAGCTTGGGGCGGGAGGGCCGTAATGAGCAGTTCTTC. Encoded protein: CASSLGREGRNEQFF.

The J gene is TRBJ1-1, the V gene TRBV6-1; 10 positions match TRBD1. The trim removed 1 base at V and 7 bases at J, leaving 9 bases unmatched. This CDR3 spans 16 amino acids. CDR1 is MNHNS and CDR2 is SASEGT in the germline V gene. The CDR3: CASSEGPTGTGVEAFF. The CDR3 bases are TGTGCCAGCAGTGAAGGACCCACCGGGACAGGGGTTGAAGCTTTCTTT.

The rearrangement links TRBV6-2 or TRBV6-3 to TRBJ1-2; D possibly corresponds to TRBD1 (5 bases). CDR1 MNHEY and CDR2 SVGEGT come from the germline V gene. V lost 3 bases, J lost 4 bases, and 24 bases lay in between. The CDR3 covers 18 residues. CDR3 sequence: CASSYRDFSGEGSYGYTF. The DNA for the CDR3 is TGTGCCAGCAGTTATAGGGACTTCTCCGGCGAGGGGAGCTATGGCTACACCTTC.

In DNA, the CDR3 is TGTGCCACCAGCAGGGGAGGCACTGGGATTGGAAACACCATATATTTT. The encoded protein is CATSRGGTGIGNTIYF. The V call is TRBV15, the J call TRBJ1-3; no clear D gene. Looked up from germline, CDR1 is LNHNV and CDR2 is YYDKDF (reference sequence). The CDR3 length is 16 residues. V lost 3 bases to trimming and J lost 3 bases, with 15 bases between them.

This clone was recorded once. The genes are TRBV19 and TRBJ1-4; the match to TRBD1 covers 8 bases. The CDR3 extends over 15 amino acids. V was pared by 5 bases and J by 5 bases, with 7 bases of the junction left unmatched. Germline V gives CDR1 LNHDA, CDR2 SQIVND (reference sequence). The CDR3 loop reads CASSLLRQGNEKLFF. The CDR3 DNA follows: TGTGCCAGTAGTCTACTTCGACAGGGGAATGAAAAACTGTTTTTT.

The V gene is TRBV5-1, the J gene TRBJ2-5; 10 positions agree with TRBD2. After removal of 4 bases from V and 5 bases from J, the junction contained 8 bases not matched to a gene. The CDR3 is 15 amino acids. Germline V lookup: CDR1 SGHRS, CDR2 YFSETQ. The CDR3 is CASSPNLAGVETQYF. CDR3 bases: TGCGCCAGCAGCCCCAATCTAGCGGGAGTCGAGACCCAGTACTTC.

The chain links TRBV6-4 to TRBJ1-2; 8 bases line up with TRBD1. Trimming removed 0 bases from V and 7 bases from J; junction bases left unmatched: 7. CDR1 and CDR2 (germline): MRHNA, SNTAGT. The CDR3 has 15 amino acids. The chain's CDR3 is CASSDSRRGRFGYTF. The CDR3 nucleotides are TGTGCCAGCAGTGACTCACGCAGGGGGCGGTTTGGCTACACCTTC.

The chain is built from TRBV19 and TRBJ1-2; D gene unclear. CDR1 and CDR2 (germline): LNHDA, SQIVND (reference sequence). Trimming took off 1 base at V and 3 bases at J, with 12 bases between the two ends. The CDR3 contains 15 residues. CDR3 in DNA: TGTGCCAGTAGTATAGGGCACGGAGGCTACTATGGCTACACCTTC. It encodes CASSIGHGGYYGYTF.

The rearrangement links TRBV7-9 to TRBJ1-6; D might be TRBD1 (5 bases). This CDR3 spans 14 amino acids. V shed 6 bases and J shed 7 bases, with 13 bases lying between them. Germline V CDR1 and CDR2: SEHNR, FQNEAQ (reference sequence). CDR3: CASRTGFPNSPLHF. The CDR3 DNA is TGTGCCAGCAGAACAGGATTTCCGAATTCACCCCTCCACTTT.

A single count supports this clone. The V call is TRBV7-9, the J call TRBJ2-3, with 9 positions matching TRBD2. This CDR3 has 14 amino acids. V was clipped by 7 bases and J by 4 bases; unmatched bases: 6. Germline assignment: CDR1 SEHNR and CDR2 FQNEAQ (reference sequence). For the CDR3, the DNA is TGTGCCAGCACCCCGGGACTAGCATCAGATACGCAGTATTTT. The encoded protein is CASTPGLASDTQYF.

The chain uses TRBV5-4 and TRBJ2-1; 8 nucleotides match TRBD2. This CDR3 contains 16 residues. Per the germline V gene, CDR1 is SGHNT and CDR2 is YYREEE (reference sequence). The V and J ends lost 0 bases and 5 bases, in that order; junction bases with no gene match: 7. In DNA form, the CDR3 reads TGTGCCAGCAGCTTGGTCTTTGCGGGAGGTCACAATGAGCAGTTCTTC. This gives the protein CASSLVFAGGHNEQFF. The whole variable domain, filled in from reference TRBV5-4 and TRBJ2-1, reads ETGVTQSPTHLIKTRGQQVTLRCSSQSGHNTVSWYQQALGQGPQFIFQYYREEENGRGNFPPRFSGLQFPNYSSELNVNALELDDSALYLCASSLVFAGGHNEQFFGPGTRLTVL.

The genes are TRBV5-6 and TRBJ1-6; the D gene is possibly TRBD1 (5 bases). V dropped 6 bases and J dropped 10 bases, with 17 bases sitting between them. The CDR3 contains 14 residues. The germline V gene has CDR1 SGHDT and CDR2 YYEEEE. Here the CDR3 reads CASTGRRGGSPLHF. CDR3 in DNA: TGTGCCAGCACCGGAAGGAGGGGTGGATCACCCCTCCACTTT.

CDR3 in amino acids: CASSLDRGRDEKLFF. CDR3 bases: TGCGCCAGCAGCTTAGACAGGGGGAGGGATGAAAAACTGTTTTTT. The chain combines TRBV5-1 with TRBJ1-4; TRBD1 matches 9 bases. CDR1 and CDR2 (germline): SGHRS, YFSETQ. J was trimmed by 6 bases and V by 2 bases; bases with no gene match: 5. The CDR3 runs 15 residues.

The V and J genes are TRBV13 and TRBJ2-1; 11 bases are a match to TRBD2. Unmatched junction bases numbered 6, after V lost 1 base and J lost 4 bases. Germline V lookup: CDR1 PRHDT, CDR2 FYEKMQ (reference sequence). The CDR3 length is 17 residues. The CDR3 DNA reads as TGTGCCAGCAGCTTAGAGGCTAGCGGGAGGCATTACAATGAGCAGTTCTTC. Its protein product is CASSLEASGRHYNEQFF.

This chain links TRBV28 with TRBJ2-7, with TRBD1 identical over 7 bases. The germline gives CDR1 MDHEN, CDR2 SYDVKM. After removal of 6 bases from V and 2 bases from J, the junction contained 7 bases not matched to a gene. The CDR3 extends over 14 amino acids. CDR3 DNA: TGTGCCAGCAGGGAGACAGGGTTTGCCTACGAGCAGTACTTC. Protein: CASRETGFAYEQYF.

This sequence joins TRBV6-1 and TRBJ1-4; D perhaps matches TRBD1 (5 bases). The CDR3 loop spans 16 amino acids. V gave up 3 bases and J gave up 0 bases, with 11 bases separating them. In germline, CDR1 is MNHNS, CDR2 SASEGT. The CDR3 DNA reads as TGTGCCAGCAGTGATCAGGGTGGGGCAACTAATGAAAAACTGTTTTTT. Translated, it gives CASSDQGGATNEKLFF.

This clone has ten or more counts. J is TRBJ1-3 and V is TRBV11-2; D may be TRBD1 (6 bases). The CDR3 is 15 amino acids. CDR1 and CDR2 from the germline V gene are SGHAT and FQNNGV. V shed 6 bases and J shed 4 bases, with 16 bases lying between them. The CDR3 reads CASSLQTGVGNTIYF. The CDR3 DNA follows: TGTGCCAGCAGTTTACAGACAGGAGTGGGAAACACCATATATTTT.

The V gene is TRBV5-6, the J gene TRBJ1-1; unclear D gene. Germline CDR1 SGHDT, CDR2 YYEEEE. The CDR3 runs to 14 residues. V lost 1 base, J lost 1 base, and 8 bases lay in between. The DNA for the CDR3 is TGTGCCAGCAGCTTGAGTTCAGGGAACACTGAAGCTTTCTTT. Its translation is CASSLSSGNTEAFF.

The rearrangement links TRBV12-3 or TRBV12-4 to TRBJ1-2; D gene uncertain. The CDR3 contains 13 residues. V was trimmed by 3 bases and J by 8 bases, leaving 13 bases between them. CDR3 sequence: CASSFRDIDGYTF. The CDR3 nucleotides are TGTGCCAGCAGTTTTCGGGATATTGACGGCTACACCTTC.

CDR3 in DNA: TGTGCCAGCAGCTTAGATGGCTTCCCCAACTATGGCTACACCTTC. Translated: CASSLDGFPNYGYTF. J is TRBJ1-2 and V is TRBV7-2; D is unclear. The CDR3 length is 15 residues. V lost 1 base and J lost 2, with 11 bases in between. Germline-derived CDR1 and CDR2 are SGHTA and FQGNSA.

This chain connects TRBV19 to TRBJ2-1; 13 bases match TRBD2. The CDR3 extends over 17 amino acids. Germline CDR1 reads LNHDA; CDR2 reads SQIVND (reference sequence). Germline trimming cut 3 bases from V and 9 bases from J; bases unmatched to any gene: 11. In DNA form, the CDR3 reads TGTGCCAGTAGTATCTACCGCACTAGCGGGGGGGCTATTGAGCAGTTCTTC. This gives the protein CASSIYRTSGGAIEQFF.

DNA for the CDR3: TGCGCCAGCAGCCAAGAACTAGCGGGGGCCCCGGGGACCCAGTACTTC. Translation: CASSQELAGAPGTQYF. The chain couples TRBV4-1 to TRBJ2-5; 11 bases line up with TRBD2. Germline loops: CDR1 MGHRA, CDR2 YSYEKL. After removal of 0 bases from V and 7 bases from J, the junction contained 7 bases not matched to a gene. The CDR3 sequence is 16 residues long.